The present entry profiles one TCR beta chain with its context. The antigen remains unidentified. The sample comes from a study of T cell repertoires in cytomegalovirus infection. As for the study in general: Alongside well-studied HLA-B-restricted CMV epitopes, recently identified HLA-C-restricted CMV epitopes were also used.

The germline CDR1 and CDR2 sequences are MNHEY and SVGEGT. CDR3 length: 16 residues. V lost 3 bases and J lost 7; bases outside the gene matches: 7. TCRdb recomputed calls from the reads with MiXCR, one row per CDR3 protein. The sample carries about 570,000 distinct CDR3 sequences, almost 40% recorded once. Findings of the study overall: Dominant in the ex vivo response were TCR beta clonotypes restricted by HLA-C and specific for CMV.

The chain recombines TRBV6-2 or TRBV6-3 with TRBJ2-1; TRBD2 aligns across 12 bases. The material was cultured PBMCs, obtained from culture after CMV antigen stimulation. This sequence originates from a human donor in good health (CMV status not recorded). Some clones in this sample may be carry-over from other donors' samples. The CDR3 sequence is CASSYLTSGSGNEQFF. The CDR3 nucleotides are TGTGCCAGCAGTTATTTGACTAGCGGGAGTGGAAATGAGCAGTTCTTC.